The subject of this entry is one TCR beta chain. The antigen remains unidentified. This entry comes from a study of T cells in narcolepsy. Study-wide points: Autoreactive HCRT-specific and TRIB2-specific clonotypes were marked in same-patient CSF-versus-blood CD4+ comparisons.

The germline CDR1 and CDR2 sequences are SGHTA and FQGTGA. The V end lost 5 bases, the J end lost 2 bases, and 11 bases lay between the germline ends. The CDR3 contains 14 residues. Profiled with immunoSEQ multiplex PCR; TCRdb holds only in-frame clones, not every one. The sample has 25,000 to 35,000 clones, over 80% seen once. This sequence originates from a human donor with narcolepsy. The chain links TRBV7-3 to TRBJ2-3; weak D call: TRBD2 (7 bases). The sequencing input was CD45RA- memory CD4+ T cells from PBMCs. CDR3 DNA sequence: TGTGCCAGCAGCCGCGGGGGCTACACAGATACGCAGTATTTT. Amino acids: CASSRGGYTDTQYF.